This TCR beta chain was recorded in a study of cytomegalovirus exposure and HLA in healthy donors. Study background: Of 398 genotyped donors, 70% to 85% clustered with self-reported Caucasian donors. Whole-study results and caveats: In an earlier analysis, about 90% or about 30%: the productive usage of most TCR beta V segments. Roughly uniform depth of sequencing across donors was assumed in presence/absence analyses.

Use of 60 Vbeta and 13 Jbeta primers characterized the PCR. Data came from immunoSEQ multiplex PCR; TCRdb stores just in-frame clones and leaves some out. The table lists about 110,000 clones, approximately 80% of them singletons. The CDR3 length is 13 residues. The V and J ends lost 6 bases and 6 bases respectively, with 15 bases between them. Germline assignment: CDR1 SNHLY and CDR2 FYNNEI. Notes on this clone: Its target is not known.

V and J are TRBV2 and TRBJ2-7; maybe TRBD2 (6 bases). Sequencing was done on a sample of PBMCs. The TCR originated in a man aged 45-65 years in good health and CMV-seronegative. This chain's CDR3 is CASRPIRGSEQYV. CDR3 DNA: TGTGCCAGCAGGCCCATTCGGGGGTCCGAGCAGTACGTC.